This TCR beta chain was identified during a study of shared clonotypes between healthy human individuals. Broader study findings: Though the depth was large, rarefaction showed that sorted-subset sequencing was incomplete. In contrast to clonotypes shared by all four donors, non-shared clonotypes had lower generation probabilities. Limitation of the genetic and exposure-history diversity represented came from the few donors.

A remark on this clone: Its antigen is not known.

Once extracted for a subset, genomic DNA was divided evenly among several immunoSEQ plates. Profiling relied on immunoSEQ multiplex PCR, and the TCRdb table lists in-frame clones only, not all of them. The sample holds over 2 million clones, around 95% seen once. The CDR3 contains 16 residues. V dropped 3 bases and J dropped 2 bases, with 14 bases sitting between them. CDR1 and CDR2 from the germline V gene are SGHTA and FQGTGA. The chain is built from TRBV7-3 and TRBJ1-3; TRBD1 might be the D (6 bases). Material: naive CD4+ T cells sorted from blood. As for subset: CD45RA+ positively selected. This clonotype originated in a man aged 18 to 30 in good health. The CDR3 DNA follows: TGTGCCAGCAGCTTGACAGGAGGGGGGACTGGAAACACCATATATTTT. Protein sequence: CASSLTGGGTGNTIYF.